This record looks at one TCR beta chain sequence and its context. Its antigen is not identified. At one of its ends the junction is not consistent with the germline gene, which may arise from a read error. No cell sorting was done before RNA was extracted from the tissue. A modified ARM-PCR protocol with three rounds of nested PCR amplified TCRbeta. TCRdb itself ran the multiplex PCR reads through MiXCR, one entry per CDR3 protein. The sample shows over 110,000 distinct CDR3 sequences, roughly 70% of them seen only once. This specimen comes from a study of tumor and adjacent non-tumor tissue in lung cancer. Study observations and caveats: In normal lung, the top 100 clones were significantly more dominant than in tumor. Patients with more diverse tumor TCRs had worse survival. TCR diversity was significantly greater in tumor than normal lung tissue.

Germline lookup yields CDR1 SGHAT and CDR2 FQNNGV. This CDR3 spans 13 amino acids. This TCR was recovered from a man aged 55 to 70 with small cell lung cancer. Sample: lung tumor tissue. This chain joins TRBV11-2 and TRBJ2-3; D is unclear. The CDR3 loop reads CDSSFSSVDTRYF. The CDR3 coding sequence is TGTGACAGCAGCTTTTCAAGTGTAGATACGCGGTATTTT.